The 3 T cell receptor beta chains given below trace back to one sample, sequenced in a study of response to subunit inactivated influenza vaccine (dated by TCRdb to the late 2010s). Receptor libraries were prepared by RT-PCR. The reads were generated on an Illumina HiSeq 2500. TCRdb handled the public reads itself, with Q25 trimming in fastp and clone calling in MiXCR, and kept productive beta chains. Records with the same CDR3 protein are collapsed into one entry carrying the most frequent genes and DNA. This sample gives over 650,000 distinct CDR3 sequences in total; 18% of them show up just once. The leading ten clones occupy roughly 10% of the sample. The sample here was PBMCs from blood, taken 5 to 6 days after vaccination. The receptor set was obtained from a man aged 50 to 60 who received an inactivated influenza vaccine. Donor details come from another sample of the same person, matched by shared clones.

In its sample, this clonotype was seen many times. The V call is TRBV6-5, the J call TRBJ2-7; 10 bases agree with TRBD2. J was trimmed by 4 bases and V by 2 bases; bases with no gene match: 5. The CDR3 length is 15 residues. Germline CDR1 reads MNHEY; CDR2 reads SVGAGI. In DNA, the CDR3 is TGTGCCAGCAGTTACGGGGCTAGCGGGAGTTACGAGCAGTACTTC. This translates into CASSYGASGSYEQYF.

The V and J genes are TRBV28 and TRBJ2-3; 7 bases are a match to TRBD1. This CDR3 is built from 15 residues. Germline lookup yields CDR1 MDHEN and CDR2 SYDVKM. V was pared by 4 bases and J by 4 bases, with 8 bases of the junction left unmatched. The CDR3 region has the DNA TGTGCCAGCAGTTCCACAGGACAGGAGGCAGATACGCAGTATTTT. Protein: CASSSTGQEADTQYF.

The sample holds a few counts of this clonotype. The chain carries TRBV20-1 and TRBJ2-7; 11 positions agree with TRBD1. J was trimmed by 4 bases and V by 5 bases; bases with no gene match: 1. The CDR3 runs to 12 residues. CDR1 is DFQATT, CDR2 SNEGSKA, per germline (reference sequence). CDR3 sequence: CSAGQGAYEQYF. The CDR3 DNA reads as TGCAGTGCTGGACAGGGGGCTTACGAGCAGTACTTC.